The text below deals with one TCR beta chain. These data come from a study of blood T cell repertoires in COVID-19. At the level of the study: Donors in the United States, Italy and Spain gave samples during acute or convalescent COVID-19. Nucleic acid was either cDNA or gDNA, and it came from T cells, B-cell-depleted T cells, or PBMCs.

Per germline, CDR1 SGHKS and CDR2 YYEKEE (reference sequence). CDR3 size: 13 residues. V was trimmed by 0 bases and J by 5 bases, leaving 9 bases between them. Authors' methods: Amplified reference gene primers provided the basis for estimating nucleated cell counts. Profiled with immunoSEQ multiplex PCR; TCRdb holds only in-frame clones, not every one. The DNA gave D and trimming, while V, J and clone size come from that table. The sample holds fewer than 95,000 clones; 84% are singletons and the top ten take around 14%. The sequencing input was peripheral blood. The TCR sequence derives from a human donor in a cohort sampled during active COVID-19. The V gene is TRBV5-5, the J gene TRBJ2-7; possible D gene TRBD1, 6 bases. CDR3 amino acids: CASSLGHRDEQYF. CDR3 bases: TGTGCCAGCAGCTTGGGCCACAGGGACGAGCAGTACTTC. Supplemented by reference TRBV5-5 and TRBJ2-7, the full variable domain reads DAGVTQSPTHLIKTRGQQVTLRCSPISGHKSVSWYQQVLGQGPQFIFQYYEKEERGRGNFPDRFSARQFPNYSSELNVNALLLGDSALYLCASSLGHRDEQYFGPGTRLTVT.